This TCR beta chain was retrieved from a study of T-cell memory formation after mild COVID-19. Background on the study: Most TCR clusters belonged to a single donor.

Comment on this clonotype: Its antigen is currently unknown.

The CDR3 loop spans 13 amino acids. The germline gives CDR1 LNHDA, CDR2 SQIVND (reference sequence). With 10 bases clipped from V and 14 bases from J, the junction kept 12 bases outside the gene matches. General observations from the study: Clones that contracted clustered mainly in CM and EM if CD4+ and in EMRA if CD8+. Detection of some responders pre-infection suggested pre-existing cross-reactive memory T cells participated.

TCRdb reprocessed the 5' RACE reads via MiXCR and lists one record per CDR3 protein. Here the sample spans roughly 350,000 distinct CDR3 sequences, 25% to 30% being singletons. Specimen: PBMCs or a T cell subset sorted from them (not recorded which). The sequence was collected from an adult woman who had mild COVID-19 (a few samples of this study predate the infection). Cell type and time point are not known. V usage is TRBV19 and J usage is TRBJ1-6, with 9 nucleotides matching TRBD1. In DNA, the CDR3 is TGTGCCACCTCGGACAGGGGCCATTCTGCCCTCCACTTT. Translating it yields CATSDRGHSALHF.